The 25 T cell receptor beta chains below all came from one sample that was sequenced in a study of T cell repertoires in cytomegalovirus infection. For these receptors, no antigen is known. TCRdb re-called the reads with MiXCR, one entry per CDR3 protein. The sample yields approximately 89,000 distinct CDR3 sequences, roughly a quarter seen once. The starting material was CD8+ T cells from cultured PBMCs, obtained from culture after CMV antigen stimulation. The receptors were gathered from a human donor in good health (CMV status not recorded). Some clones in this sample may be carry-over from other donors' samples.

This clonotype was found many times. The chain is built from TRBV7-6 and TRBJ2-7; D unclear. The CDR3 has 14 residues. Germline CDR1 SGHVS, CDR2 FNYEAQ. Deletions cut 5 bases from V and 0 bases from J, with 11 bases between. This chain's CDR3 is CASSPPQSSYEQYF. The DNA of the CDR3 is TGTGCCAGCAGCCCCCCCCAGAGCTCCTACGAGCAGTACTTC.

V gene TRBV30 combines with J gene TRBJ1-3, with D tentatively TRBD1 (5 bases). This CDR3 is built from 15 residues. The V gene lost 2 bases and the J gene lost 0 bases, with 11 bases spanning the gap. Germline V gene data show CDR1 as GTSNPN and CDR2 as SVGIG (reference sequence). The CDR3 DNA sequence: TGTGCCTGGAGTAGGGACGGAAGCTCTGGAAACACCATATATTTT. Translation: CAWSRDGSSGNTIYF.

This clonotype was seen more than once but under ten times. The gene calls are TRBV7-6 and TRBJ2-7, with 11 bases aligning to TRBD1. CDR1 and CDR2 (germline): SGHVS, FNYEAQ. The CDR3 length is 15 residues. Germline trimming cut 4 bases from V and 0 bases from J; bases unmatched to any gene: 2. The CDR3: CASSSGTGGSYEQYF. The DNA of the CDR3 is TGTGCCAGCAGCTCCGGGACAGGGGGCTCCTACGAGCAGTACTTC. Complete variable domain (other parts from reference TRBV7-6 and TRBJ2-7): GAGVSQSPRYKVTKRGQDVALRCDPISGHVSLYWYRQALGQGPEFLTYFNYEAQQDKSGLPNDRFSAERPEGSISTLTIQRTEQRDSAMYRCASSSGTGGSYEQYFGPGTRLTVT.

The rearrangement uses TRBV4-1 and TRBJ2-7; TRBD2 might be the D (5 bases). The CDR3 has 14 amino acids. Looked up from germline, CDR1 is MGHRA and CDR2 is YSYEKL. V lost 5 bases, J lost 3 bases, and 14 bases lay in between. CDR3 amino acids: CASSYPGDYYEQYF. Written as DNA, the CDR3 is TGCGCCAGCAGCTATCCCGGGGATTACTACGAGCAGTACTTC.

This clonotype was seen many times. CDR3: CASSVTSDYYEQYF. The CDR3 DNA sequence: TGTGCCAGCAGTGTGACTAGCGACTACTACGAGCAGTACTTC. The chain uses TRBV7-6 and TRBJ2-7, with 8 positions matching TRBD2. V gave up 6 bases and J gave up 3 bases; unmatched junction bases: 7. The CDR3 runs 14 residues. Germline-derived CDR1 and CDR2 are SGHVS and FNYEAQ.

J is TRBJ2-7 and V is TRBV6-2 or TRBV6-3; the D is unclear. The ends were cut back, 6 bases at V and 3 bases at J, with 12 bases in the middle. This CDR3 contains 13 residues. Germline lookup yields CDR1 MNHEY and CDR2 SVGEGT. CDR3 nucleotide sequence: TGTGCCAGCAGCTACCAACGTAACTACGAGCAGTACTTC. Translated, it gives CASSYQRNYEQYF.

This clonotype has at least ten counts. The J gene is TRBJ1-2, the V gene TRBV4-2; a possible D gene is TRBD1 (6 bases). In germline, CDR1 is LGHNA, CDR2 YNFKEQ. The V end lost 1 base, the J end lost 6 bases, and 27 bases lay between the germline ends. The CDR3 length is 19 residues. The CDR3 spells CASSQGGQGAGHRLHGYTF. The CDR3 nucleotides read TGTGCCAGCAGCCAAGGGGGCCAGGGAGCGGGACACAGATTACATGGCTACACCTTC.

This clonotype was seen only a few times. The CDR3: CASSLRLRNNEQFF. In DNA form, the CDR3 reads TGTGCCAGCAGTTTAAGATTAAGGAACAATGAGCAGTTCTTC. This rearrangement joins TRBV27 to TRBJ2-1, with D unclear. The CDR3 loop spans 14 amino acids. Germline V gene data show CDR1 as MNHEY and CDR2 as SMNVEV (reference sequence). V was shortened by 2 bases and J by 5 bases, with 10 bases between the two germline ends.

The rearrangement uses TRBV20-1 and TRBJ2-7; 7 bases agree with TRBD2. V shed 4 bases, J shed 1 base, and the junction held 4 bases outside the gene matches. CDR1 is DFQATT and CDR2 is SNEGSKA in the germline V gene (reference sequence). The CDR3 spans 13 residues. The CDR3 DNA reads as TGCAGTGCTACCGGTAGCGGGTCCTACGAGCAGTACTTC. Translating gives CSATGSGSYEQYF.

This clonotype was observed a few times. The chain combines TRBV27 with TRBJ2-7; D may correspond to TRBD1 or TRBD2 (5 bases each). Germline CDR1 and CDR2: MNHEY and SMNVEV (reference sequence). The CDR3 runs 13 residues. The V end was cut by 7 bases, the J end by 2 bases, with 12 bases between. The CDR3, as DNA: TGTGCCAGCATCCGGGACGGAACCTACGAGCAGTACTTC. Translated, it gives CASIRDGTYEQYF.

The chain carries TRBV19 and TRBJ2-5; 7 nucleotides line up with TRBD1. After removal of 3 bases from V and 4 bases from J, the junction contained 14 bases not matched to a gene. Looked up from germline, CDR1 is LNHDA and CDR2 is SQIVND (reference sequence). The CDR3 covers 17 residues. CDR3 protein: CASSIRQGKGSRETQYF. As DNA, the CDR3 is TGTGCCAGTAGTATCCGACAGGGAAAAGGGTCACGAGAGACCCAGTACTTC.

The chain is built from TRBV6-6 and TRBJ2-5; the match to TRBD1 covers 7 bases. Germline trimming cut 2 bases from V and 3 bases from J; bases unmatched to any gene: 0. This CDR3 comprises 13 residues. CDR1 is MNHNY and CDR2 is SVGAGI in the germline V gene (reference sequence). For the CDR3, the DNA is TGTGCCAGCAGTTACGGGACAGAAGAGACCCAGTACTTC. Translated: CASSYGTEETQYF.

This clonotype was seen repeatedly, ten times or more. The chain links TRBV28 to TRBJ1-1; D not certain. V was clipped by 4 bases and J by 0 bases, with 15 bases between them. The CDR3 is made up of 16 amino acids. CDR1 is MDHEN and CDR2 is SYDVKM in the germline V gene. CDR3 region: CASSSGNYAMNTEAFF. In DNA form, the CDR3 reads TGTGCCAGCAGTTCCGGGAACTATGCTATGAACACTGAAGCTTTCTTT.

Only a few counts were recorded for this clonotype. The chain is built from TRBV4-3 and TRBJ2-7; 7 bases line up with TRBD1. Germline CDR1 is LGHNA and CDR2 is YSLEER. This CDR3 has 17 residues. Trimming took 1 base from V and 0 from J; bases not matched to a gene: 9. The CDR3 region is CASSQARSGGFSYEQYF. In DNA, the CDR3 is TGCGCCAGCAGCCAAGCTCGTTCAGGGGGTTTCTCCTACGAGCAGTACTTC.

This clonotype was seen a few times. The chain employs TRBV19 and TRBJ2-7, with D possibly being TRBD1 (6 bases). Germline V lookup: CDR1 LNHDA, CDR2 SQIVND (reference sequence). The CDR3 consists of 14 residues. The V end was cut by 3 bases, the J end by 2 bases, with 11 bases between. The DNA for the CDR3 is TGTGCCAGTAGTATCAGGGGTCCTACCTACGAGCAGTACTTC. Protein sequence: CASSIRGPTYEQYF.

This clonotype was counted only a few times. V is TRBV4-2 and J is TRBJ2-7; TRBD2 matches 9 bases. Germline assignment: CDR1 LGHNA and CDR2 YNFKEQ. The CDR3 is made up of 15 amino acids. Trimming removed 1 base from V and 4 bases from J; junction bases left unmatched: 5. The CDR3 here is CASSQVAGASYEQYF. For the CDR3, the DNA is TGTGCCAGCAGCCAAGTAGCGGGGGCCTCGTACGAGCAGTACTTC.

A few counts support this clonotype. V and J are TRBV14 and TRBJ2-1; no clear D. The V gene lost 1 base and the J gene lost 1 base, with 14 bases spanning the gap. The CDR3 sequence is 17 residues long. The germline CDR1 and CDR2 sequences are SGHDN and FVKESK. The CDR3 sequence: CASSQAIQARSYNEQFF. DNA for the CDR3: TGTGCCAGCAGCCAAGCTATCCAAGCGAGATCCTACAATGAGCAGTTCTTC. The whole variable domain, remainder taken from reference TRBV14 and TRBJ2-1, is EAGVTQFPSHSVIEKGQTVTLRCDPISGHDNLYWYRRVMGKEIKFLLHFVKESKQDESGMPNNRFLAERTGGTYSTLKVQPAELEDSGVYFCASSQAIQARSYNEQFFGPGTRLTVL.

This clonotype was observed at least ten times. The V gene is TRBV7-9, the J gene TRBJ2-7; perhaps TRBD2 as D (7 bases). Germline loops: CDR1 SEHNR, CDR2 FQNEAQ (reference sequence). The CDR3 loop spans 14 amino acids. V lost 5 bases, J lost 4 bases, and 15 bases lay in between. The CDR3 spells CASSDYREGYEQYF. CDR3 DNA sequence: TGTGCCAGCAGCGACTACAGGGAGGGTTACGAGCAGTACTTC. Looking up the rest from reference TRBV7-9 and TRBJ2-7 gives the full variable domain: DTGVSQNPRHKITKRGQNVTFRCDPISEHNRLYWYRQTLGQGPEFLTYFQNEAQLEKSRLLSDRFSAERPKGSFSTLEIQRTEQGDSAMYLCASSDYREGYEQYFGPGTRLTVT.

There are many counts of this clonotype. The rearrangement uses TRBV7-9 and TRBJ2-7; D possibly uses TRBD1 or TRBD2 (5 bases each). Trimming pared 3 bases from V and 2 bases from J, leaving 11 bases between. There are 14 residues in the CDR3. Germline CDR1 is SEHNR and CDR2 is FQNEAQ (reference sequence). The CDR3 region is CASSLGRKPYEQYF. CDR3 DNA: TGTGCCAGCAGCTTGGGACGCAAACCCTACGAGCAGTACTTC.

This clonotype was detected many times. This chain connects TRBV19 to TRBJ1-1; possibly TRBD1 for D (5 bases). The CDR3 sequence is 14 residues long. The germline V gene encodes CDR1 LNHDA and CDR2 SQIVND (reference sequence). Between the trimmed V and J ends, which lost 5 bases and 1 base, there was a span of 11 bases. The CDR3 DNA follows: TGTGCCAGTAGTGCCACCCAGGGGAACACTGAAGCTTTCTTT. It translates to CASSATQGNTEAFF.

This clonotype was seen a handful of times. J is TRBJ1-1 and V is TRBV7-6; D may be TRBD1 (5 bases). This CDR3 region has 12 residues. Germline lookup yields CDR1 SGHVS and CDR2 FNYEAQ. Trimming shortened V by 1 base and J by 8 bases, and 8 bases separated the two germline ends. DNA for the CDR3: TGTGCCAGCAGCTTAGGGGGACCCGAAGCTTTCTTT. It codes for CASSLGGPEAFF.

V usage is TRBV13 and J usage is TRBJ2-7, with 8 nucleotides matching TRBD1. The V gene end was trimmed by 3 bases and the J gene end by 10 bases; junction bases not matched to a gene: 8. The V gene's germline CDR1 is PRHDT and CDR2 FYEKMQ (reference sequence). The CDR3 has 13 amino acids. CDR3 coding DNA: TGTGCCAGCAGCTTCCAATCCAGGGGGCAACAGTACTTC. Translated: CASSFQSRGQQYF.

The J gene is TRBJ1-2, the V gene TRBV6-2 or TRBV6-3, with 7 bases identical to TRBD1. CDR3 size: 15 residues. The ends lost 6 bases at V and 4 bases at J; junction bases unmatched: 11. Germline loops: CDR1 MNHEY, CDR2 SVGEGT. DNA of the CDR3: TGTGCCAGCAGCCCGCGTGGACAGGACCGCTATGGCTACACCTTC. This translates into CASSPRGQDRYGYTF.

V gene TRBV12-3 or TRBV12-4 combines with J gene TRBJ2-2; D gene uncertain. The CDR3 runs 14 residues. Trimming shortened V by 3 bases and J by 6 bases, and 11 bases separated the two germline ends. This CDR3 reads CASSFETLAGELFF. The CDR3 nucleotides are TGTGCCAGCAGTTTTGAGACCTTGGCCGGGGAGCTGTTTTTT.

The table lists this clonotype with a few counts. V gene TRBV6-2 or TRBV6-3 combines with J gene TRBJ2-7; the match to TRBD1 covers 8 bases. J gave up 4 bases and V 5 bases, and 10 bases lay outside the gene matches. The germline V gene encodes CDR1 MNHEY and CDR2 SVGEGT. CDR3 size: 15 residues. The DNA of the CDR3 is TGTGCCAGCAGTCTAAGGACAGGGCGAGCGTACGAGCAGTACTTC. Translated, it gives CASSLRTGRAYEQYF.